The entry below gives a single TCR beta chain sequence along with its context. Which antigen it targets is not known. No quality values exist for individual bases; no much larger clone is one base distant. The sample belongs to a study of cytomegalovirus exposure and HLA in healthy donors (dated by TCRdb to about 2017). Background on the whole study: According to an earlier analysis of several hundred of the donors, 150 million to 200 million T cells yielded roughly 110 million unique TCR beta sequences and approximately 300 Gb of sequence data. An early release covering just under 650 HLA-typed donors comprised about 320 gigabases of sequencing data and tens of millions of unique TCR sequences. Of the roughly 400 genotyped donors, over 80% were placed in the genetic ancestry cluster associated with self-reported Caucasian donors. The study aimed to test whether signatures of past pathogen exposure could be identified by cataloging public T cell receptors. The study profiled the T cell repertoires of hundreds of subjects by immunosequencing and related them to cytomegalovirus serostatus. Along with the approximately 650-subject first cohort, a separate validation cohort of over 90 different subjects was used. To predict cytomegalovirus infection status, the study brought together high-throughput TCR immunosequencing, statistical association of individual TCRs with disease status, and machine learning. In a later analysis, previously published TCR beta repertoires from 550 to 700 donors were re-analyzed and high-resolution HLA genotyping was added so that TCR occurrence patterns could be studied. Rather than using new phenotypic data, the later analysis identified candidate immune exposures from TCR beta sequences and from how often those sequences occurred across donors. To decide whether each TCR beta V gene segment behaved as functional or pseudogenic, an earlier analysis of approximately 590 of the donors relied on high-throughput TCR beta sequencing. Donor age, sex, ethnicity and CMV serostatus were compiled alongside the repertoire data. A later genetic analysis took genome-wide SNP genotypes for 398 of the 666 donors and used that subset as a discovery cohort. Every discovery cohort repertoire had been produced on one sequencing platform. HLA typing covered class I and class II loci at four-digit resolution. The number of typed donors differed by locus: 629-630 for A, B, C, DRB1 and DQB1; 500 to 550 for DQA1; some 590 for DPA1; and about 450 for DPB1. Roughly 5 DR-DQ haplotypes were handled as single units for association and clustering, since linkage in the cohort was strong. Across approximately 400 genotyped donors of the cohort, an average of approximately 200,000 unique TCR beta nucleotide sequences per donor were sequenced, and about a sixth of those sequences were non-productive. Findings and caveats that apply to the study as a whole: A further reported finding was that TCR beta sequences accurately predicted the HLA-A and HLA-B alleles for most subjects in the first cohort. According to a later analysis, parvovirus B19, influenza, CMV and Epstein-Barr virus appeared linked to several top co-occurrence clusters. A later analysis found that most CMV-associated TCR beta chains appeared HLA-restricted, with HLA associations seemingly driven largely by CMV exposure. Correlated functional status among segregating V segments might reflect linkage disequilibrium, but an unknown experimental factor could not be ruled out. In an earlier analysis of more than 500 of the donors, most TCR beta V segments appeared in productive rearrangements about 87% or about 30% of the time, broadly matching IMGT annotations. In both the original and validation cohorts, the classifier was reported to diagnose cytomegalovirus status with high specificity and sensitivity. Strong co-occurrence of HLA alleles, especially DR and DQ, made assigning TCR associations to individual alleles difficult. Three of the identified cytomegalovirus-associated TCR beta chains were confirmed in vitro to be specific for cytomegalovirus antigens. Because the 87-base-pair reads could not distinguish some IMGT-functional V segments, including TRBV6-2 and TRBV6-3, those segments were excluded. In a later analysis, the rate of TCR association differed among HLA loci, with DRB1 alleles having the most associated TCRs and HLA-C alleles having the fewest. The study gave a list of 150 to 200 TCR beta chains associated with cytomegalovirus. V-gene and J-gene trimming of TCR beta chains was associated with a missense DCLRE1C variant in a later genetic analysis, and the association was replicated in an independent cohort. In a later analysis, HLA-associated TCR beta chains showed more clonal expansion and lower generation probabilities than non-associated chains that were equally common. The presence/absence analyses assumed that sequencing depth was roughly uniform across donors, and that assumption may not be true. The earlier analysis of around 600 of the donors excluded roughly 17 rarely observed V segments, including chromosome 9 orphons, because counts were too low. A cluster of highly shared sequence variants was judged likely to be a technical artifact of the sequencing pipeline. CMV serostatus was the only immune exposure information available for the cohort. Only TCR beta chains were sequenced in this cohort, and the absence of alpha or paired-chain data limited detectable features. In a later genetic analysis, fewer N-insertions in productive TCRs were reported among donors in an Asian-associated ancestry cluster than the approximately 710-donor mean. Because some donors lacked HLA typing at each locus, the association tests relied only on the typed subset. Most TCR sequences were observed very rarely across donors, whereas some public TCRs were present in many individuals. In a later analysis, more than 15,000 TCR beta sequences were associated with specific HLA alleles at a false discovery rate of 0.05. The authors suggested that the approach could potentially be extended to other disease states and immunological phenotypes.

V is pared back by 2 bases and J by 4 bases, with 12 bases lying between the germline termini. CDR3 length: 15 amino acids, cysteine to phenylalanine. Of the read, only the CDR3 DNA is kept; its 45 bases are in frame from base 1. Looking up the germline V gene yields CDR1 MNHEY and CDR2 SVGAGI. The cohort consisted of 600 to 700 healthy bone marrow donors. At the time of sampling, every cohort member was nominally healthy, though immune exposures that went unrecorded were likely present. The donor was CMV seropositive and belonged to the group of 250 to 300 seropositive cohort members. Each donor provided a peripheral blood sample, and peripheral blood mononuclear cells were used for TCR beta sequencing. Genomic DNA was extracted from the blood cell samples with the Qiagen DNeasy Blood Extraction Kit. Library preparation was by the immunoSEQ multiplex PCR assay. A mixture of 60 forward primers for TCR Vbeta segments and 13 reverse primers for TCR Jbeta segments was used in the multiplex PCR. Amplification of the CDR3 region of rearranged TCR beta genes was performed with a multiplex PCR assay on genomic DNA. On the Illumina HiSeq System, the amplified TCR beta libraries were sequenced as 87-base-pair reads. The original methods were these. Across the 500 to 850 repertoires, a later analysis counted some 80 million unique TCR beta chains, approximately 10 million of which were shared by at least two donors. Raw reads were error-corrected and collapsed into unique sequences with a nearest-neighbor algorithm that merged closely related sequences to remove PCR and sequencing errors. V, D and J gene segments were assigned by aligning CDR3 sequences to IMGT reference sequences. Each retained sequence needed at least a six-nucleotide match to both a V gene segment and a J gene segment. A rearrangement counted as productive if the CDR3 had no stop codons and remained in frame with V and J, and every other rearrangement counted as non-productive. CDR3 was defined according to IMGT convention as the region running from the second conserved V-encoded cysteine to the conserved J-encoded phenylalanine. The earlier analysis of 500 to 600 of the donors excluded sequences that lacked an unambiguous match to a single V gene segment. In an earlier analysis of several hundred of the donors, V segments were called functional above 56.7% productive rearrangements and were called segregating when the between-donor standard deviation exceeded 5%. A statistical classification framework was developed to diagnose cytomegalovirus status using the catalog of TCR beta chain sequences. A later analysis assigned V and J genes by comparing TCR nucleotide sequences with IMGT/GENE-DB human TR gene sequences. Using the TCRdist pipeline, a later analysis assigned CDR3 sequences along with most-parsimonious VDJ recombination scenarios. In a later analysis, each TCR beta chain was defined by its CDR3 amino acid sequence together with its V-gene family, and reads without a unique V-gene family were excluded. As a way to deal with suspected cross-contamination and a sequencing artifact, a later analysis dropped over 550 nucleotide sequences that were highly shared and had low generation probability. In a later analysis, a clonal expansion index for each public chain was calculated from normalized within-repertoire ranks of inferred template counts. Generation probabilities in a later analysis came from a VDJ recombination model fitted to out-of-frame rearrangements, and those results were checked against IGoR. A later analysis scored TCR-TCR, TCR-HLA and TCR-CMV co-occurrence with hypergeometric tests, applying a repertoire-size bias correction to TCR pairs. To estimate false discovery rates, a later analysis permuted the HLA or CMV assignments 20 times. In a later analysis, co-occurring TCRs were grouped using DBSCAN, and TCRdist sequence similarity was added for clustering within HLA-allele-positive subsets. Co-occurrence clustering excluded repertoires with fewer than 30,000 or more than 120,000 public chains, plus five with anomalous nucleotide sharing. Drawn from immuneACCESS, this table holds only the in-frame rearrangements with V and J called that TCRdb kept. Clones are partly lost; checked studies trace under half to an unresolved V gene and leave the rest unexplained. Clone size and the V and J calls come from that table; the DNA yielded D and trimming. This sample comprises 90,000 or so clones, around 70% of them detected only once. The biggest ten clones account for less than 15% of the sample.

The rearrangement joined TRBV6-5 to TRBJ1-5; matching of 5 bases hints at TRBD1 as the D gene. The receptor comes from a woman aged 50 to 60 in good health and CMV-seropositive. The specimen sequenced was PBMCs. The CDR3 in this case is CASSYDSTQNQPQHF. The DNA reads TGTGCCAGCAGTTACGACAGTACCCAGAATCAGCCCCAGCATTTT.